The 24 T cell receptor beta chains below were found in one sample sequenced in a study of beta chain features in type 1 diabetes. Antigen specificity for these receptors is unknown. What was sequenced were expressed TCRB transcripts, since all of the isolated RNA had been reverse transcribed. Produced via immunoSEQ multiplex PCR; TCRdb's table is partial and in-frame only. The data hold around 120,000 clones, with 15% to 20% observed a single time. General study results and limits: Type 1 diabetes patients had moderately but significantly shorter TCRB CDR3s in all four CD4+ subsets.

Material: central memory CD4+ T cells from blood. The receptors were gathered from a young man with type 1 diabetes.

This clone was counted only a few times. The CDR3 protein is CASSSGGELFF. For the CDR3, the DNA is TGTGCCAGCAGCTCCGGGGGGGAGCTGTTTTTT. The V call is TRBV7-9, the J call TRBJ2-2; D gene uncertain. Germline CDR1 reads SEHNR; CDR2 reads FQNEAQ (reference sequence). V was pared by 4 bases and J by 8 bases, with 5 bases between. The CDR3 runs 11 residues.

The V gene is TRBV6-5, the J gene TRBJ2-5; 7 bases are shared with TRBD1. The CDR3 runs 13 residues. Looked up from germline, CDR1 is MNHEY and CDR2 is SVGAGI. Unmatched junction bases numbered 7, after V lost 7 bases and J lost 5 bases. The CDR3 is CASIHRGSETQYF. The CDR3 nucleotides read TGTGCCAGCATCCACAGGGGTTCCGAGACCCAGTACTTC.

Only a few counts were recorded for this clone. CDR3 coding DNA: TGCGCCAGCAGCTTCACAGGTGGCACAGATACGCAGTATTTT. It specifies CASSFTGGTDTQYF. The rearrangement uses TRBV5-1 and TRBJ2-3; D possibly corresponds to TRBD1 (5 bases). Between the trimmed V and J ends, which lost 2 bases and 1 base, there was a span of 8 bases. CDR3 length: 14 residues. CDR1 and CDR2 from the germline V gene are SGHRS and YFSETQ.

The chain recombines TRBV5-1 with TRBJ1-5; D is perhaps TRBD1 (5 bases). The CDR3 is 14 amino acids. Trimming took 4 bases from V and 3 from J, leaving 11 bases between them. In germline, CDR1 is SGHRS, CDR2 YFSETQ. The CDR3 region is CASSATAINQPQHF. The CDR3 nucleotides are TGCGCCAGCAGCGCGACAGCAATCAATCAGCCCCAGCATTTT.

The rearrangement links TRBV7-2 to TRBJ2-5; the D gene is possibly TRBD2 (5 bases). V lost 1 base to trimming and J lost 0 bases, with 15 bases between them. This CDR3 region has 17 residues. CDR1 is SGHTA and CDR2 is FQGNSA in the germline V gene. CDR3 coding DNA: TGTGCCAGCAGCTTAGGGGCTAGCCAACGACACCAAGAGACCCAGTACTTC. Translated: CASSLGASQRHQETQYF.

The chain carries TRBV27 and TRBJ2-6; 8 bases are a match to TRBD1. The V segment lost 2 bases and the J segment 0 bases; nucleotides outside the gene matches: 9. Germline-derived CDR1 and CDR2 are MNHEY and SMNVEV (reference sequence). CDR3 length equals 19 residues. In DNA form, the CDR3 reads TGTGCCAGCAGTTTACTCCAGCAGGGGGCCTACTCTGGGGCCAACGTCCTGACTTTC. Its translation: CASSLLQQGAYSGANVLTF.

CDR3 region: CASSEQYGRGADTQYF. For the CDR3, the DNA is TGTGCCAGCAGTGAACAATACGGGAGGGGCGCAGATACGCAGTATTTT. This sequence joins TRBV6-1 and TRBJ2-3, with 8 bases aligning to TRBD2. CDR3 length equals 16 residues. The germline gives CDR1 MNHNS, CDR2 SASEGT. Trimming removed 2 bases from V and 4 bases from J; junction bases left unmatched: 8.

This clone came up a few times. The chain employs TRBV5-1 and TRBJ2-2, with D unresolved. Per germline, CDR1 SGHRS and CDR2 YFSETQ. CDR3 size: 13 residues. V gave up 1 base and J gave up 7 bases, with 8 bases separating them. CDR3 amino acids: CASSLFEIGELFF. CDR3 nucleotide sequence: TGCGCCAGCAGCTTGTTTGAGATCGGGGAGCTGTTTTTT.

The gene calls are TRBV6-1 and TRBJ2-3; the match to TRBD2 covers 7 bases. J lost 5 bases, V lost 4 bases, and 6 bases had no gene match. The CDR3 has 14 amino acids. Germline CDR1 and CDR2: MNHNS and SASEGT. The CDR3 DNA follows: TGTGCCAGCAGTGCTGGGCGGGAGATAGATACGCAGTATTTT. The encoded protein is CASSAGREIDTQYF.

This clone was seen at least ten times. A far larger clone is off by one base, so a read error is likely. Other DNA sequences in this specimen translate into the identical CDR3. The V and J genes are TRBV29-1 and TRBJ2-2; D possibly matches TRBD1 or TRBD2 (6 bases each). V lost 7 bases and J lost 6, with 12 bases in between. The CDR3 extends over 12 amino acids. CDR1 and CDR2 from the germline V gene are SQVTM and ANQGSEA. The CDR3 DNA reads as TGCAGCGGTAGGGGGGTGGCCGGGGAGCTGTTTTTT. Amino acid sequence: CSGRGVAGELFF.

This clone has more than one count but fewer than ten. The CDR3 bases are TGTGCCAGCAGCCACCTTCCGGATAGCACAGATACGCAGTATTTT. This encodes CASSHLPDSTDTQYF. This chain connects TRBV9 to TRBJ2-3; D is uncertain. The CDR3 runs to 15 residues. Trimming removed 4 bases from V and 0 bases from J, with 12 bases in between. Germline V gene lookup returns CDR1 SGDLS and CDR2 YYNGEE. Full variable domain (outside the CDR3, taken from reference TRBV9 and TRBJ2-3): DSGVTQTPKHLITATGQRVTLRCSPRSGDLSVYWYQQSLDQGLQFLIQYYNGEERAKGNILERFSAQQFPDLHSELNLSSLELGDSALYFCASSHLPDSTDTQYFGPGTRLTVL.

This clone was recorded at least ten times. The chain links TRBV2 to TRBJ2-7; unclear D gene. The germline V gene has CDR1 SNHLY and CDR2 FYNNEI. Trimming pared 8 bases from V and 5 bases from J, leaving 10 bases between. The CDR3 totals 11 residues. The CDR3 region is CASESWNEQYF. In DNA, the CDR3 is TGTGCCAGCGAGTCATGGAACGAGCAGTACTTC.

This clone was detected a few times. This chain uses TRBV5-4 with TRBJ2-1; D not certain. The V end lost 5 bases, the J end lost 6 bases, and 12 bases lay between the germline ends. In germline, CDR1 is SGHNT, CDR2 YYREEE (reference sequence). This CDR3 region has 13 residues. The DNA for the CDR3 is TGTGCCAGCAGGGACGGGCTGCGCAATGAGCAGTTCTTC. This codes for CASRDGLRNEQFF.

This clone was seen more than once but under ten times. This chain joins TRBV5-6 and TRBJ2-1; D not resolved. The CDR3 runs 15 residues. Germline V lookup: CDR1 SGHDT, CDR2 YYEEEE. Trimming left V 4 bases short and J 0 bases short, with 11 bases between. This CDR3 reads CASSGPWSSYNEQFF. CDR3 nucleotides: TGTGCCAGCAGCGGCCCCTGGTCCTCCTACAATGAGCAGTTCTTC. Complete variable domain (other parts from reference TRBV5-6 and TRBJ2-1): DAGVTQSPTHLIKTRGQQVTLRCSPKSGHDTVSWYQQALGQGPQFIFQYYEEEERQRGNFPDRFSGHQFPNYSSELNVNALLLGDSALYLCASSGPWSSYNEQFFGPGTRLTVL.

The genes are TRBV9 and TRBJ2-5; D is unresolved. This CDR3 is built from 15 residues. V was clipped by 0 bases and J by 2 bases, with 11 bases between them. The germline CDR1 and CDR2 sequences are SGDLS and YYNGEE. The CDR3 is CASSVAELPQETQYF. CDR3 sequence (DNA): TGTGCCAGCAGCGTAGCCGAACTACCGCAAGAGACCCAGTACTTC.

The chain employs TRBV5-4 and TRBJ1-2, with a possible D match to TRBD1 (5 bases). Germline-derived CDR1 and CDR2 are SGHNT and YYREEE (reference sequence). CDR3 size: 14 residues. Deletions cut 2 bases from V and 6 bases from J, with 14 bases between. CDR3 protein: CASSFPLRGDGYTF. CDR3 nucleotide sequence: TGTGCCAGCAGCTTCCCCCTTCGGGGGGATGGCTACACCTTC. The full variable domain, rest sourced from reference TRBV5-4 and TRBJ1-2, is ETGVTQSPTHLIKTRGQQVTLRCSSQSGHNTVSWYQQALGQGPQFIFQYYREEENGRGNFPPRFSGLQFPNYSSELNVNALELDDSALYLCASSFPLRGDGYTFGSGTRLTVV.

This clone was counted ten times or more. Other DNA sequences in the same sample also yield this CDR3. The chain couples TRBV27 to TRBJ2-1, with 7 bases identical to TRBD1. The CDR3 covers 16 residues. Germline V gene data show CDR1 as MNHEY and CDR2 as SMNVEV (reference sequence). Losses at the gene ends were 7 bases for V and 0 bases for J; bases not matched to a gene: 9. The CDR3 here is CASTKRQGGSYNEQFF. CDR3 DNA sequence: TGTGCCAGCACCAAACGACAGGGTGGCTCCTACAATGAGCAGTTCTTC.

This clone came up a few times. The chain joins TRBV4-3 to TRBJ2-3; TRBD2 agrees at 10 bases. CDR3 length equals 18 residues. Germline V CDR1 and CDR2: LGHNA, YSLEER. J lost 5 bases, V lost 0 bases, and 11 bases had no gene match. The CDR3 reads CASSQEPNLAGAGDTQYF. The CDR3 DNA sequence: TGCGCCAGCAGCCAAGAACCTAATCTAGCGGGGGCCGGAGATACGCAGTATTTT.

This clone was observed a few times. The chain employs TRBV2 and TRBJ2-7, with 13 bases matching TRBD2. After removal of 4 bases from V and 5 bases from J, the junction contained 8 bases not matched to a gene. The CDR3 is 16 amino acids. Germline assignment: CDR1 SNHLY and CDR2 FYNNEI. The CDR3 nucleotides read TGTGCCAGCAGTGTCCACCCGGGACTAGCGGGAAACGAGCAGTACTTC. The encoded protein is CASSVHPGLAGNEQYF. Complete variable domain (other parts from reference TRBV2 and TRBJ2-7): EPEVTQTPSHQVTQMGQEVILRCVPISNHLYFYWYRQILGQKVEFLVSFYNNEISEKSEIFDDQFSVERPDGSNFTLKIRSTKLEDSAMYFCASSVHPGLAGNEQYFGPGTRLTVT.

The V gene is TRBV5-1, the J gene TRBJ2-5; D may be TRBD2 (5 bases). V dropped 3 bases and J dropped 4 bases, with 16 bases sitting between them. The CDR3 is made up of 15 amino acids. Germline V gene sequence: CDR1 SGHRS, CDR2 YFSETQ. Here the CDR3 DNA reads TGCGCCAGCAGCTCTACTCACCTAGCCCCAGAGACCCAGTACTTC. Residues: CASSSTHLAPETQYF.

The chain recombines TRBV6-5 with TRBJ1-5, with TRBD1 matching over 9 bases. Germline CDR1 and CDR2: MNHEY and SVGAGI. The J segment lost 7 bases and the V segment lost 10 bases, leaving 5 bases of the junction unmatched. The CDR3 sequence is 12 residues long. The chain's CDR3 is CATEDRGQPQHF. CDR3 bases: TGTGCCACGGAGGACAGGGGCCAGCCCCAGCATTTT.

This clone was detected a few times. The chain links TRBV2 to TRBJ2-5, with 7 bases matching TRBD1. The V gene's germline CDR1 is SNHLY and CDR2 FYNNEI. Trimming at V came to 9 bases and at J to 2 bases, leaving 0 bases not matched to a gene. This CDR3 comprises 11 residues. CDR3 in amino acids: CARGQQETQYF. The CDR3 DNA sequence: TGTGCCAGGGGACAGCAAGAGACCCAGTACTTC. The complete variable domain, with remaining parts taken from reference TRBV2 and TRBJ2-5, reads EPEVTQTPSHQVTQMGQEVILRCVPISNHLYFYWYRQILGQKVEFLVSFYNNEISEKSEIFDDQFSVERPDGSNFTLKIRSTKLEDSAMYFCARGQQETQYFGPGTRLLVL.

The CDR3 bases are TGTGCCAGCAGCCCATCGGTCCGACAGGGGATATGGAATGAGCAGTTCTTC. Protein: CASSPSVRQGIWNEQFF. The chain couples TRBV7-9 to TRBJ2-1; 8 nucleotides match TRBD1. CDR3 size: 17 residues. Germline V gene data show CDR1 as SEHNR and CDR2 as FQNEAQ (reference sequence). V gave up 5 bases and J gave up 7 bases; unmatched junction bases: 16.

The CDR3 loop reads CAGGQRGDNSPLHF. CDR3 DNA: TGTGCCGGGGGACAACGGGGCGATAATTCACCCCTCCACTTT. This rearrangement joins TRBV28 to TRBJ1-6; a possible D gene is TRBD1 (6 bases). Germline-derived CDR1 and CDR2 are MDHEN and SYDVKM. The CDR3 is 14 amino acids. The V end was cut by 11 bases, the J end by 5 bases, with 16 bases between.